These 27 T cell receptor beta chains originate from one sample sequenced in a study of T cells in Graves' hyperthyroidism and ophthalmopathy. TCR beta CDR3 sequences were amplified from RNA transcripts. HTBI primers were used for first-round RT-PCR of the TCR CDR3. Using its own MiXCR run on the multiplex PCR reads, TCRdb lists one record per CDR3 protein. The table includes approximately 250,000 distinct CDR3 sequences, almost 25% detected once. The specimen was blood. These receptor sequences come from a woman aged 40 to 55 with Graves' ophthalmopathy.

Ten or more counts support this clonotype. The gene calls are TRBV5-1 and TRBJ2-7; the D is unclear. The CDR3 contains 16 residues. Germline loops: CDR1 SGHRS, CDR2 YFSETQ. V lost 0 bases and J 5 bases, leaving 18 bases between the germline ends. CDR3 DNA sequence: TGCGCCAGCAGCTTGGCCGTTCTCCGGAGCTTTGACGAGCAGTACTTC. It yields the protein CASSLAVLRSFDEQYF.

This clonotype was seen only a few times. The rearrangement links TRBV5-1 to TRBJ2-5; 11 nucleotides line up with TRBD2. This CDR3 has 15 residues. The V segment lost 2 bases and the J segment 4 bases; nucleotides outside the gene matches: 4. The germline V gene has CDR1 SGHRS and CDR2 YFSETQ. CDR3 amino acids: CASSFTSGSGETQYF. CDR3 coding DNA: TGCGCCAGCAGCTTTACTAGCGGGAGCGGAGAGACCCAGTACTTC.

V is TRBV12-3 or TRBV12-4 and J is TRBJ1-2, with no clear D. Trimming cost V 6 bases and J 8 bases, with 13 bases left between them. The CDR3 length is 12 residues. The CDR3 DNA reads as TGTGCCAGCAGCCTAACAACAGTGGGCTACACCTTC. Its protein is CASSLTTVGYTF.

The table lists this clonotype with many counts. CDR3 sequence (DNA): TGTGCCAGTAGTCGCGGGACACTTAACACCGGGGAGCTGTTTTTT. It encodes CASSRGTLNTGELFF. The chain has TRBV19 and TRBJ2-2; D could derive from TRBD1 or TRBD2 (6 bases each). This CDR3 is 15 amino acids long. The germline gives CDR1 LNHDA, CDR2 SQIVND (reference sequence). V shed 5 bases and J shed 2 bases, with 12 bases lying between them.

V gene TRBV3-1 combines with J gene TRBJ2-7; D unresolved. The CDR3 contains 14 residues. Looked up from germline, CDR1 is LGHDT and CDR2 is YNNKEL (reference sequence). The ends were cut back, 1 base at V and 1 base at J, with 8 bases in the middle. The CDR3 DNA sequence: TGTGCCAGCAGCCAAGGAGCGTCTTCCTACGAGCAGTACTTC. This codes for CASSQGASSYEQYF.

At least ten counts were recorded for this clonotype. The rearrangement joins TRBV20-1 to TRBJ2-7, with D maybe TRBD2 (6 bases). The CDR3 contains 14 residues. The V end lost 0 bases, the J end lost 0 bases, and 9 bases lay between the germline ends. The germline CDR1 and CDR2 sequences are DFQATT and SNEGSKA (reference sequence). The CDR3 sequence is CSAREGGASYEQYF. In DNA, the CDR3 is TGCAGTGCTAGAGAGGGAGGAGCCTCCTACGAGCAGTACTTC.

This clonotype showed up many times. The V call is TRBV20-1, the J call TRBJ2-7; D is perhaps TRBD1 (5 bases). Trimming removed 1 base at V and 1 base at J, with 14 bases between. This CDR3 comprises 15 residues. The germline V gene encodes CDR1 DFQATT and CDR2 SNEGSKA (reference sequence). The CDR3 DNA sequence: TGCAGTGCTAGAGTTTTCAGGGATGATTCCTACGAGCAGTACTTC. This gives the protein CSARVFRDDSYEQYF.

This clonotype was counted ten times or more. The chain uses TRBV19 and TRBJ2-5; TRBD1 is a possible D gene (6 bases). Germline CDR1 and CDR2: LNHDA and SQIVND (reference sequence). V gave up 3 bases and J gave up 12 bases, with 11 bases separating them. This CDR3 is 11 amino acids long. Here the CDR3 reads CASSIDRIKYF. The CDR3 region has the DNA TGTGCCAGTAGTATCGACAGGATAAAGTACTTC.

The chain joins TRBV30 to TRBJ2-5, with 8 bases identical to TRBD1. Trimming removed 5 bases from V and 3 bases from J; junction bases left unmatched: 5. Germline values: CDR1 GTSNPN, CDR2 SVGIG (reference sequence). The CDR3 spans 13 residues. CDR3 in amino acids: CAWDRGLKETQYF. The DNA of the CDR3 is TGTGCCTGGGACAGGGGATTGAAAGAGACCCAGTACTTC.

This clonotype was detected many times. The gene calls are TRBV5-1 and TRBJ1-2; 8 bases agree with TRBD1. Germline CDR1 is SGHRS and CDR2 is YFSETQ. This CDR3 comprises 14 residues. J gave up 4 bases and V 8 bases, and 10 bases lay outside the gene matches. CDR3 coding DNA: TGCGCCAGTTCGCCGACAGGGGAAAGCTATGGCTACACCTTC. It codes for CASSPTGESYGYTF.

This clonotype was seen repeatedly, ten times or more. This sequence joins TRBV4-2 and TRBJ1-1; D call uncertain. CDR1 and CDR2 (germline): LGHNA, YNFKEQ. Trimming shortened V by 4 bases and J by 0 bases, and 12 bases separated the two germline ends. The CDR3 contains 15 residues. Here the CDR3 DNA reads TGTGCCAGCAGCCCCCGGACGGTTTTGAACACTGAAGCTTTCTTT. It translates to CASSPRTVLNTEAFF.

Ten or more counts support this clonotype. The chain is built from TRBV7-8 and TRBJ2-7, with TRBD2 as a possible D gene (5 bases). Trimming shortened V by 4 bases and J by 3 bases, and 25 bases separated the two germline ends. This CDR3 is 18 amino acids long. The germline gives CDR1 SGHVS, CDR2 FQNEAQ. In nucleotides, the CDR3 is TGTGCCAGCAGCTCACCACTATCCTTCGGGGATGTGAACTACGAGCAGTACTTC. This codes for CASSSPLSFGDVNYEQYF.

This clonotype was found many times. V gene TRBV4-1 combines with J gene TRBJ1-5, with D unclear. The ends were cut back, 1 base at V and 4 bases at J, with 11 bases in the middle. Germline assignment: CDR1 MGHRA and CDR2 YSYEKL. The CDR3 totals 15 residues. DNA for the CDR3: TGCGCCAGCAGCCAAGTGAAAATGGGGAATCAGCCCCAGCATTTT. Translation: CASSQVKMGNQPQHF.

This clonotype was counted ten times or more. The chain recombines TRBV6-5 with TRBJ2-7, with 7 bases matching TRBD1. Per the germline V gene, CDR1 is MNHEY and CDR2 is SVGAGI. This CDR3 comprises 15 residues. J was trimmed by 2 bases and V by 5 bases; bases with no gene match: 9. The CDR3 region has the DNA TGTGCCAGCAGTAGCCCCGGGACAGACGCCTACGAGCAGTACTTC. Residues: CASSSPGTDAYEQYF.

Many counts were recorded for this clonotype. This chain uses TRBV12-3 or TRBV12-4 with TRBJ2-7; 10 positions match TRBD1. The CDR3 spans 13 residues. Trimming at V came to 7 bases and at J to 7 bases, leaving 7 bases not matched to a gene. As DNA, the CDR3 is TGTGCCAGCAAACTCCCGGGACAGGGGGAGCAGTACTTC. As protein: CASKLPGQGEQYF.

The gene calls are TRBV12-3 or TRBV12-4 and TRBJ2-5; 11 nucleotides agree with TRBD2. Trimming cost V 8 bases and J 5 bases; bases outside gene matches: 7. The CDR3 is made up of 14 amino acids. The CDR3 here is CASRLAGGSETQYF. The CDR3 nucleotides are TGTGCCAGCCGGCTAGCGGGAGGATCGGAGACCCAGTACTTC.

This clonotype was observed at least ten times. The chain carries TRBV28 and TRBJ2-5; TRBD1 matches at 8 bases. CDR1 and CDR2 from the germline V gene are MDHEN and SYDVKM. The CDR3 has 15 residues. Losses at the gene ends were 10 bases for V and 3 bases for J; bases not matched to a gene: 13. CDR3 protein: CATGQGLLPKETQYF. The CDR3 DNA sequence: TGTGCCACCGGACAGGGTCTCCTCCCGAAAGAGACCCAGTACTTC.

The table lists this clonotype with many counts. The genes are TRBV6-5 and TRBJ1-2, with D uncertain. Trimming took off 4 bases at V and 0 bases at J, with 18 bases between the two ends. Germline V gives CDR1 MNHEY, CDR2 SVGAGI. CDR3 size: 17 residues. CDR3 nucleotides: TGTGCCAGCAGTTTCGACCCCGGTTGGCCCTCTAACTATGGCTACACCTTC. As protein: CASSFDPGWPSNYGYTF.

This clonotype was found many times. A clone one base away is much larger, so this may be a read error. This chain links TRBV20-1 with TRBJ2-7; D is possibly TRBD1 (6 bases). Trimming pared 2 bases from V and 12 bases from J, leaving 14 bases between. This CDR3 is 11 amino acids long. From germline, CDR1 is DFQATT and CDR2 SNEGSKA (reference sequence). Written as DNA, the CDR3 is TGCAGTGCTAGAATCGGTGAACAGGGGTACTTC. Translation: CSARIGEQGYF.

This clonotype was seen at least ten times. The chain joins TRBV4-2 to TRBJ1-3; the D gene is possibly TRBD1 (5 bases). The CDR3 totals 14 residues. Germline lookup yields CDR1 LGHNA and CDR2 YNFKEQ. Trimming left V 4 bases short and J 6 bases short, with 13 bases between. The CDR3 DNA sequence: TGTGCCAGCAGCCGGGGGGGAACGGAAAACACCATATATTTT. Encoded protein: CASSRGGTENTIYF.

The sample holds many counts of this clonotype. The CDR3 protein is CSASPGLQNIYEQYF. The CDR3 nucleotides are TGCAGTGCTAGTCCGGGACTCCAAAACATCTACGAGCAGTACTTC. V and J are TRBV20-1 and TRBJ2-7; weak D call: TRBD2 (6 bases). CDR1 is DFQATT and CDR2 is SNEGSKA in the germline V gene (reference sequence). The V and J ends lost 3 bases and 3 bases respectively, with 18 bases between them. The CDR3 length is 15 residues.

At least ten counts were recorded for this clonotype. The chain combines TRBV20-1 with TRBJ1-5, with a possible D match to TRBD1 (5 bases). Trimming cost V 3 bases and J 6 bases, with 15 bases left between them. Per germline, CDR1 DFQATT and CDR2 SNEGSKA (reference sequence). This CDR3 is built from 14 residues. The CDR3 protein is CSASSRVGSQPQHF. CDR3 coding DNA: TGCAGTGCTAGTTCCAGGGTCGGGTCTCAGCCCCAGCATTTT.

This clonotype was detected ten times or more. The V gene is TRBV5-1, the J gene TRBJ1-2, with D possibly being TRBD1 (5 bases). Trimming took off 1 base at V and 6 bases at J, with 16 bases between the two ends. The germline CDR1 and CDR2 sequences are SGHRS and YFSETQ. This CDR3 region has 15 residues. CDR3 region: CASSLPGPSLHGYTF. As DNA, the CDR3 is TGCGCCAGCAGCTTGCCAGGGCCCTCCCTCCATGGCTACACCTTC.

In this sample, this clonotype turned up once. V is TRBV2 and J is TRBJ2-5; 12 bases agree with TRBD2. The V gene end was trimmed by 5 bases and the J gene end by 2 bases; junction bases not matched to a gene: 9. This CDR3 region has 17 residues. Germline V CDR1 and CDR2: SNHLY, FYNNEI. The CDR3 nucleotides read TGTGCCAGCAGTCCTACTAGCGGGAGGAAGGGGCAAGAGACCCAGTACTTC. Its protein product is CASSPTSGRKGQETQYF.

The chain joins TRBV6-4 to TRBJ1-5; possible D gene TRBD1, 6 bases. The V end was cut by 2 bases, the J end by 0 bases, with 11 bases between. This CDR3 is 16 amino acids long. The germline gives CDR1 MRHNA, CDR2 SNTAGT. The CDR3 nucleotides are TGTGCCAGCAGTGACCGCCAGGGGCCTAGCAATCAGCCCCAGCATTTT. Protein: CASSDRQGPSNQPQHF.

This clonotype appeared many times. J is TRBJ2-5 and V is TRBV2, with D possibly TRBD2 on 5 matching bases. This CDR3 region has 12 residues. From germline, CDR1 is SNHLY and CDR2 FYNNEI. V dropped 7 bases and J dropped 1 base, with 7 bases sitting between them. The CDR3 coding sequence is TGTGCCAGCAAAGCGGTCCAAGAGACCCAGTACTTC. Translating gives CASKAVQETQYF.

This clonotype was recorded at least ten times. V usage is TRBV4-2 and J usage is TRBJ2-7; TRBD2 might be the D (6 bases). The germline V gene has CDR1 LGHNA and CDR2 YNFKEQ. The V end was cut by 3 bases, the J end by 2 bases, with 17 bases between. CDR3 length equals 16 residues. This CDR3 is CASSQGPAGNTYEQYF. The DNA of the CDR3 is TGTGCCAGCAGCCAGGGGCCAGCGGGCAATACCTACGAGCAGTACTTC.